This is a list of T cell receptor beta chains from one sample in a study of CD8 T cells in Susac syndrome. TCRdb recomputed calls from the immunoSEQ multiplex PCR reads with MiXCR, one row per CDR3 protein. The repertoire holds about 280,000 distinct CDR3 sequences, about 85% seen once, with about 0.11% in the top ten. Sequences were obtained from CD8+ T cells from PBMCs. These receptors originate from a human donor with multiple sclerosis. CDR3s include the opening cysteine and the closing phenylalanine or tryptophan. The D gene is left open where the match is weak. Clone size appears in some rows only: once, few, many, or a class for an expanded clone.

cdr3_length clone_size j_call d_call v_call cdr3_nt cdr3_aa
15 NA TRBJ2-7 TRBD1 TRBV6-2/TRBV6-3 TGTGCCAGCAGCTCACCGGGACAGGGGTCTCACGAGCAGTACTTC CASSSPGQGSHEQYF
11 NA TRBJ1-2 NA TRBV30 TGTGCCTGGAGTGACGATTATGGCTACACCTTC CAWSDDYGYTF
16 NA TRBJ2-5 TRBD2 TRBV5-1 TGCGCCAGCAGCTCCCTTGAGAGGCTAGCGGGAGAGACCCAGTACTTC CASSSLERLAGETQYF
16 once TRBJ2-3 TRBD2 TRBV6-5 TGTGCCAGCAGTTCAGGGACTAGCGGGTTGAAAGATACGCAGTATTTT CASSSGTSGLKDTQYF
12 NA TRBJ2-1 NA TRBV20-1 TGCAGTGCTAGAGATCAAGGGGTTGAGCAGTTCTTC CSARDQGVEQFF
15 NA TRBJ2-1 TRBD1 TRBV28 TGTGCCAGCAGTTTAGGCGATGAGGGGGCCAATGAGCAGTTCTTC CASSLGDEGANEQFF
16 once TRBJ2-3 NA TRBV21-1 TGTGCCAGCAGGGCGGGACCTTGCACTAGCACAGATACGCAGTATTTT CASRAGPCTSTDTQYF
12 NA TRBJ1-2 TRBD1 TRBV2 TGTGCCCCTTCACAGGGGGCGTATGGCTACACCTTC CAPSQGAYGYTF
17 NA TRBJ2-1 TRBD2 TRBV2 TGTGCCACCTCCGGAATAGCGGGAGAAGGTTACGACAATGAGCAGTTCTTC CATSGIAGEGYDNEQFF
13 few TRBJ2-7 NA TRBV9 TGTGCCAGCAGTAGGGGGGGTTCCTACGAGCAGTACTTC CASSRGGSYEQYF
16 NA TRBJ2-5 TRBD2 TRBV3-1 TGTGGCAGCAGCCAAGATTTGCCGCGGGGGCAAGAGACCCAGTACTTC CGSSQDLPRGQETQYF
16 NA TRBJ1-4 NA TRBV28 TGTGCCAGCAGTTCAAACCGGGACGCCTTAATAGAGAAACTGTTTTTT CASSSNRDALIEKLFF